This passage covers 10 T cell receptor beta chains from one sample sequenced in a study of T cell responses to AZD1222 COVID-19 vaccine (dated by TCRdb to 2020 to 2022). Library preparation employed the immunoSEQ multiplex PCR assay. TCRdb took this table from immuneACCESS and kept in-frame rearrangements with V and J called. Such tables lack part of the clones; where checked against another copy, unresolved V genes explain under half of the gap, and the rest is unexplained. A total of 70,000 to 90,000 clones appear in this sample, roughly 87% of them only once. Jointly, the top ten make up 2.2% of the sample. The time point label of this sample denotes: baseline before first vaccination. The sequencing used peripheral blood, collected on day 0 of AZD1222 vaccination. These receptors were obtained from an adult in good health.

The CDR3 loop is CAWSVQGPQHF. CDR3 DNA sequence: TGTGCCTGGAGTGTACAGGGGCCCCAGCATTTT. The chain recombines TRBV30 with TRBJ1-5; tentatively, D is TRBD1 (6 bases). The CDR3 has 11 amino acids. Germline CDR1 reads GTSNPN; CDR2 reads SVGIG (reference sequence). Trimming took off 0 bases at V and 9 bases at J, with 6 bases between the two ends.

The chain links TRBV7-2 to TRBJ1-6, with 7 bases identical to TRBD1. CDR1 SGHTA and CDR2 FQGNSA come from the germline V gene. The CDR3 spans 15 residues. The junction had 11 bases not matched to a gene; V was cut back by 5 bases and J by 10 bases. This CDR3 reads CASSPDRVGVSPLHF. CDR3 DNA sequence: TGTGCCAGCAGCCCCGACAGGGTTGGGGTCTCACCCCTCCACTTT.

Regarding this clone: Distinct nucleotide sequences in the sample also encode this CDR3. V usage is TRBV18 and J usage is TRBJ2-7; 10 bases map to TRBD1. The length of the CDR3 is 14 residues. The germline V gene encodes CDR1 KGHSH and CDR2 LQKENI. With V trimmed by 3 bases and J by 2 bases, 1 base remained unmatched. CDR3 bases: TGTGCCAGCTCACCCGGGACAGGGGCCTACGAGCAGTACTTC. It encodes CASSPGTGAYEQYF.

This sequence joins TRBV3-1 (or the pseudogene TRBV3-2) and TRBJ2-7; D remains ambiguous. The CDR3 length is 13 residues. The V gene's germline CDR1 is LGHDT and CDR2 YNNKEL (reference sequence). Trimming removed 0 bases from V and 6 bases from J, with 9 bases in between. CDR3 amino acids: CASSQEYSREQYF. In DNA, the CDR3 is TGTGCCAGCAGCCAAGAGTACTCCCGCGAGCAGTACTTC.

The chain is built from TRBV5-1 and TRBJ1-4; TRBD1 matches at 7 bases. This CDR3 comprises 16 residues. Losses at the gene ends were 4 bases for V and 0 bases for J; bases not matched to a gene: 6. The germline CDR1 and CDR2 sequences are SGHRS and YFSETQ. This chain's CDR3 is CASSLQGTATNEKLFF. As DNA, the CDR3 is TGCGCCAGCAGCCTACAGGGGACCGCAACTAATGAAAAACTGTTTTTT.

The genes are TRBV11-2 and TRBJ2-7, with a tentative D call TRBD2 (5 bases). The germline V gene has CDR1 SGHAT and CDR2 FQNNGV. The V and J ends lost 3 bases and 7 bases respectively, with 13 bases between them. The length of the CDR3 is 13 residues. The CDR3 sequence: CASSFPGSGEQYF. As DNA, the CDR3 is TGTGCCAGCAGCTTCCCAGGCTCGGGAGAGCAGTACTTC.

The chain combines TRBV20-1 with TRBJ2-3, with unresolved D. V dropped 3 bases and J dropped 2 bases, with 12 bases sitting between them. CDR1 DFQATT and CDR2 SNEGSKA come from the germline V gene (reference sequence). This CDR3 contains 14 residues. CDR3 in amino acids: CSASIAEATDTQYF. The CDR3 DNA reads TGCAGTGCTAGTATCGCAGAAGCCACAGATACGCAGTATTTT.

This chain links TRBV5-4 with TRBJ2-2; D unresolved. This CDR3 is 14 amino acids long. V was cut by 4 bases and J by 3 bases, with 10 bases left in between. CDR1 is SGHNT and CDR2 is YYREEE in the germline V gene (reference sequence). CDR3 loop: CASSPVQDTGELFF. The CDR3 DNA reads TGTGCCAGCAGCCCCGTGCAGGACACCGGGGAGCTGTTTTTT.

The chain has TRBV5-6 and TRBJ1-1; D gene uncertain. Germline lookup yields CDR1 SGHDT and CDR2 YYEEEE. The CDR3 covers 14 residues. V gave up 0 bases and J gave up 0 bases, with 6 bases separating them. This CDR3 reads CASSLGELNTEAFF. For the CDR3, the DNA is TGTGCCAGCAGCTTGGGAGAATTGAACACTGAAGCTTTCTTT.

This clone came up once. J is TRBJ1-1 and V is TRBV30, with D uncertain. Trimming shortened V by 0 bases and J by 0 bases, and 5 bases separated the two germline ends. CDR3 length: 13 residues. Germline values: CDR1 GTSNPN, CDR2 SVGIG (reference sequence). CDR3 DNA: TGTGCCTGGAGTGTAGGCCTGAACACTGAAGCTTTCTTT. Residues: CAWSVGLNTEAFF.